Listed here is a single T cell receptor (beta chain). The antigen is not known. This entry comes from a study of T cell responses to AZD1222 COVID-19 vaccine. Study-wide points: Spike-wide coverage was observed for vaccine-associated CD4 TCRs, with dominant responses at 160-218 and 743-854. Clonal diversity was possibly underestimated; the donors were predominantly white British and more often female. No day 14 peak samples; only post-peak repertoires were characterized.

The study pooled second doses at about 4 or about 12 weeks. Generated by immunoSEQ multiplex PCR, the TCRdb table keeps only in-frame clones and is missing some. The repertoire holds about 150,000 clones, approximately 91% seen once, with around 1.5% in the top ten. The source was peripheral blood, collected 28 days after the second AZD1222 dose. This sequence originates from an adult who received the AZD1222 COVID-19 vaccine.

CDR3 sequence: CAGSRPRQPQHF. DNA of the CDR3: TGTGCCGGGTCCAGGCCGAGGCAGCCCCAGCATTTT. The V and J genes are TRBV6-6 and TRBJ1-5; D uncertain. CDR1 is MNHNY, CDR2 SVGAGI, per germline (reference sequence). V was cut by 11 bases and J by 7 bases, with 15 bases left in between. CDR3 length: 12 amino acids.